Listed below are T cell receptor beta chains from one sample, sequenced in a study of vaccination effects on CD4 cells after COVID-19. Here immunoSEQ multiplex PCR was the method, and the copy in TCRdb shows in-frame clones only, minus some. This sample has 30,000 to 35,000 clones, with approximately 72% found just once. These receptors are not linked to any known antigen. Specimen: CD4+ T cells from PBMCs cultured without peptide, collected after COVID-19 vaccination. The source is a human donor who had a prior SARS-CoV-2 infection. Both conserved end residues are part of each CDR3. The D gene is left open where the match is weak. The size field is filled for only some rows; it gives once, few, many or a size class.

v_call	j_call	clone_size	d_call	cdr3_nt	cdr3_aa
TRBV15	TRBJ2-4	NA	NA	TGTGCCACCAGCAGAGGAAGTTATGGCATTCAGTACTTC	CATSRGSYGIQYF
TRBV10-3	TRBJ1-2	NA	NA	TGTGCCATCAGGGAGGGGGCTAACTATGGCTACACCTTC	CAIREGANYGYTF
TRBV4-3	TRBJ2-7	NA	TRBD2	TGCGCCAGCAGCCAAGATTTGCTAGCGGGAGTTGGCGAGCAGTACTTC	CASSQDLLAGVGEQYF
TRBV7-9	TRBJ2-5	NA	NA	TGTGCCAGCAGCTTAGCGGGGGGCCAAGAGACCCAGTACTTC	CASSLAGGQETQYF
TRBV7-2	TRBJ2-3	NA	NA	TGTGCCAGCAGCTTATCGACACCTCTCCCAGATACGCAGTATTTT	CASSLSTPLPDTQYF
TRBV5-1	TRBJ2-3	NA	NA	TGCGCCAGCAGCTTGCCATTCCCGGCTAGTCTTGGTGGGACAGATACGCAGTATTTT	CASSLPFPASLGGTDTQYF
TRBV5-4	TRBJ2-1	NA	NA	TGTGCCAGCAGCCAAGCGGGCGTGACCTACAATGAGCAGTTCTTC	CASSQAGVTYNEQFF
TRBV14	TRBJ1-1	NA	TRBD1	TGTGCCAGCAGCCAAGGACGTTACAGGGGCTGGGCTTTCTTT	CASSQGRYRGWAFF
TRBV30	TRBJ1-2	NA	TRBD1	TGTGCCTGGGGACGAGACAGGGGGCGAGGGGGCTACACCTTC	CAWGRDRGRGGYTF
TRBV6-2/TRBV6-3	TRBJ2-6	NA	NA	TGTGCCAGCAGTTACAATCAGTTAACTGGGGCCAACGTCCTGACTTTC	CASSYNQLTGANVLTF
TRBV30	TRBJ2-2	once	NA	TGTGCCTGGAGTTTACACAAGCACACCGGGGAGCTGTTTTTT	CAWSLHKHTGELFF
TRBV10-3	TRBJ1-5	NA	TRBD1	TGTGCCATCAGTGACAGGGGGAACAATCAGCCCCAGCATTTT	CAISDRGNNQPQHF
TRBV6-5	TRBJ2-5	few	TRBD1	TGTGCCAGCAACCCGGGACAGGGAAGGAAAGAGACCCAGTACTTC	CASNPGQGRKETQYF
TRBV9	TRBJ1-2	NA	NA	TGTGCCAGCAGCGTAGCAACCGGACCAACCTATGGCTACACCTTC	CASSVATGPTYGYTF
TRBV14	TRBJ2-2	once	TRBD1	TGTGCCAGCAGCTGGGGACAGCTAGCGAACACCGGGGAGCTGTTTTTT	CASSWGQLANTGELFF
TRBV10-3	TRBJ2-2	NA	NA	TGTGCCATCAGTTCCCCGTGGCCCCGCGGCGGGGAGCTGTTTTTT	CAISSPWPRGGELFF
TRBV3-1/TRBV3-2	TRBJ1-5	NA	TRBD1	TGTGCCAGCAGCCAGACAGGGGGGAGGGACAATCAGCCCCAGCATTTT	CASSQTGGRDNQPQHF
TRBV9	TRBJ2-2	NA	NA	TGTGCCAGCAGCGGGACTCCGGTGGGCACCGGGGAGCTGTTTTTT	CASSGTPVGTGELFF
TRBV2	TRBJ2-5	NA	NA	TGTGCCAGCAGTGAACTCAGGGCGCGTGGAGAGACCCAGTACTTC	CASSELRARGETQYF
TRBV6-6	TRBJ2-7	NA	NA	TGTGCCAGCAGGACAAACTACGAGCAGTACTTC	CASRTNYEQYF